A single sample is the source of the 13 T cell receptor beta chains below, sequenced in a study of blood T cell repertoires in COVID-19. Repertoires were generated with immunoSEQ multiplex PCR, while TCRdb's copy carries only in-frame clones and drops some. The data contain roughly 25,000 clones, 55% to 85% of them seen just once; the ten biggest clones take up 40% to 45%. Specimen: peripheral blood. The origin of the receptors is an elderly woman with acute or convalescent COVID-19.

CDR3 in DNA: TGTGCCAGCAGCTCCAATCTTCAGGGGGGCACTGAAGCTTTCTTT. Residues: CASSSNLQGGTEAFF. The chain couples TRBV7-2 to TRBJ1-1; 7 bases line up with TRBD1. The CDR3 length is 15 residues. Germline V gives CDR1 SGHTA, CDR2 FQGNSA. J was trimmed by 4 bases and V by 4 bases; bases with no gene match: 9.

The V and J genes are TRBV7-2 and TRBJ2-6; TRBD2 agrees at 8 bases. The V gene end was trimmed by 4 bases and the J gene end by 0 bases; junction bases not matched to a gene: 5. Germline V lookup: CDR1 SGHTA, CDR2 FQGNSA. This CDR3 has 17 amino acids. CDR3 in amino acids: CASSSRGGPSGANVLTF. CDR3 DNA: TGTGCCAGCAGCTCCCGGGGGGGGCCCTCTGGGGCCAACGTCCTGACTTTC.

The V and J genes are TRBV5-4 and TRBJ1-1; the match to TRBD1 covers 7 bases. Looked up from germline, CDR1 is SGHNT and CDR2 is YYREEE (reference sequence). V trimming: 1 base; J trimming: 2 bases; junction bases outside the gene matches: 2. The CDR3 length is 14 residues. The chain's CDR3 is CASSLSGGNTEAFF. Written as DNA, the CDR3 is TGTGCCAGCAGCTTGTCAGGGGGTAACACTGAAGCTTTCTTT.

This sequence joins TRBV10-3 and TRBJ1-2; a weak D match, TRBD1 (5 bases). The CDR3 consists of 15 residues. Trimming shortened V by 0 bases and J by 10 bases, and 18 bases separated the two germline ends. Germline V gives CDR1 ENHRY, CDR2 SYGVKD. The CDR3 is CAISESTLTRGIYTF. The CDR3, as DNA: TGTGCCATCAGTGAGTCGACTCTTACTCGGGGGATCTACACCTTC.

This clone was seen once. The chain joins TRBV28 to TRBJ2-1; the match to TRBD1 covers 10 bases. From germline, CDR1 is MDHEN and CDR2 SYDVKM. With V trimmed by 5 bases and J by 5 bases, 6 bases remained unmatched. The CDR3 is made up of 15 amino acids. The CDR3 protein is CASSPQGQGHNEQFF. Written as DNA, the CDR3 is TGTGCCAGCAGTCCCCAGGGACAGGGGCACAATGAGCAGTTCTTC.

The sample holds a few counts of this clone. The CDR3 protein is CASSLPSGGYTF. The DNA of the CDR3 is TGTGCCAGCAGCTTACCGTCGGGTGGCTACACCTTC. This chain links TRBV13 with TRBJ1-2; no definite D call. CDR3 length equals 12 residues. CDR1 and CDR2 (germline): PRHDT, FYEKMQ (reference sequence). The germline V and J ends were trimmed by 2 bases and 7 bases, with 8 bases remaining between them.

The chain has TRBV11-2 and TRBJ1-4; the match to TRBD1 covers 7 bases. Trimming at V came to 5 bases and at J to 8 bases, leaving 11 bases not matched to a gene. The CDR3 covers 15 residues. The V gene's germline CDR1 is SGHAT and CDR2 FQNNGV. This chain's CDR3 is CASSPGQVALEKLFF. In DNA, the CDR3 is TGTGCCAGCAGCCCTGGACAGGTTGCCCTAGAAAAACTGTTTTTT.

The CDR3 spells CASSFKAGGPNPQYF. The CDR3 region has the DNA TGTGCCAGCAGCTTCAAAGCGGGAGGGCCCAACCCGCAGTATTTT. The chain carries TRBV7-9 and TRBJ2-3; 10 bases are shared with TRBD2. The CDR3 extends over 15 amino acids. The V and J ends lost 3 bases and 10 bases, in that order; junction bases with no gene match: 10. The V gene's germline CDR1 is SEHNR and CDR2 FQNEAQ (reference sequence).

This chain connects TRBV12-3 or TRBV12-4 to TRBJ1-2; D possibly corresponds to TRBD1 (6 bases). The CDR3 totals 13 residues. V gave up 3 bases and J gave up 5 bases, with 10 bases separating them. The CDR3 coding sequence is TGTGCCAGCAGTTTGGTACAGGGTTATGGCTACACCTTC. Amino acid sequence: CASSLVQGYGYTF.

This clone was recorded once. At one boundary the junction diverges from the germline segment, which might be a read error. CDR3 residues: CASSLGAGGTEETQYF. The CDR3 DNA reads TGTGCTAGCAGCTTAGGAGCGGGAGGCACGGAAGAGACCCAGTACTTC. V gene TRBV7-7 combines with J gene TRBJ2-5; 9 nucleotides align to TRBD2. There are 16 residues in the CDR3. Germline CDR1 SSHAT, CDR2 FNYEAQ (reference sequence).

The chain joins TRBV9 to TRBJ1-5; 8 bases are a match to TRBD1. The CDR3 is made up of 12 amino acids. Germline CDR1 SGDLS, CDR2 YYNGEE. Trimming at V came to 9 bases and at J to 4 bases, leaving 3 bases not matched to a gene. The chain's CDR3 is CATDRENQPQHF. CDR3 DNA sequence: TGTGCCACGGACAGGGAAAATCAGCCCCAGCATTTT.

The rearrangement joins TRBV5-1 to TRBJ2-7; 11 positions agree with TRBD1. V was clipped by 0 bases and J by 7 bases; unmatched bases: 9. Germline CDR1 SGHRS, CDR2 YFSETQ. CDR3 size: 16 residues. The chain's CDR3 is CASSLALGQGVGEQYF. In DNA, the CDR3 is TGCGCCAGCAGCTTGGCCCTGGGACAGGGGGTAGGTGAGCAGTACTTC.

The J gene is TRBJ2-2, the V gene TRBV7-2; 9 nucleotides match TRBD2. The CDR3 runs 16 residues. With V trimmed by 3 bases and J by 4 bases, 6 bases remained unmatched. Germline V gene lookup returns CDR1 SGHTA and CDR2 FQGNSA. The CDR3: CASSFGSGSSTGELFF. DNA for the CDR3: TGTGCCAGCAGCTTCGGTAGCGGGAGCTCCACCGGGGAGCTGTTTTTT.